This entry lists 8 T cell receptor beta chains sequenced from one sample in a study of prognosis after radiotherapy for stage I lung cancer. It was by two-round multiplex PCR that TCR beta CDR3 was amplified from genomic DNA. First-round PCR employed TRBV- and TRBJ-specific primers for each gene. MiXCR was run by TCRdb on the multiplex PCR reads, yielding one entry per CDR3 protein. The sample yields some 15,000 distinct CDR3 sequences, around 29% seen once. The specimen comprised PBMCs, sampled before or after stereotactic body radiation therapy (not recorded which). The receptor source for this set is a donor of 50 years or more with non-small cell lung cancer.

In this sample, this clonotype turned up many times. This CDR3 is CSAYPLSGSAYNEQFF. The CDR3 DNA reads TGCAGTGCTTACCCTCTTAGCGGGAGTGCCTACAATGAGCAGTTCTTC. The genes are TRBV20-1 and TRBJ2-1; TRBD2 matches at 9 bases. Trimming took 5 bases from V and 2 from J; bases not matched to a gene: 10. CDR3 length: 16 amino acids. The germline V gene encodes CDR1 DFQATT and CDR2 SNEGSKA (reference sequence).

For this clonotype: A far larger clone is one nucleotide away, so this likely arose from a read error. V usage is TRBV6-4 and J usage is TRBJ2-1; D is possibly TRBD1 or TRBD2 (5 bases each). V dropped 6 bases and J dropped 4 bases, with 16 bases sitting between them. The CDR3 is 15 residues long. Germline lookup yields CDR1 MRHNA and CDR2 SNTAGT. The CDR3 DNA reads TGTGCCAGCAGGCTCCGGGACGTGGCTTACAATGAGCAGTTCTTC. Translation: CASRLRDVAYNEQFF.

Ten or more counts support this clonotype. The rearrangement uses TRBV27 and TRBJ2-7, with D possibly matching TRBD1 (6 bases). From germline, CDR1 is MNHEY and CDR2 SMNVEV (reference sequence). This CDR3 has 14 amino acids. The V end lost 6 bases, the J end lost 1 base, and 13 bases lay between the germline ends. CDR3 sequence reads: CASRAYTGSYEQYF. The CDR3 nucleotides read TGTGCCAGCAGAGCCTACACAGGGTCCTACGAGCAGTACTTC.

This chain connects TRBV4-1 to TRBJ2-1, with TRBD2 matching 8 bases. This CDR3 has 15 residues. The V and J ends lost 4 bases and 3 bases, in that order; junction bases with no gene match: 5. The germline CDR1 and CDR2 sequences are MGHRA and YSYEKL. The CDR3 region has the DNA TGCGCCAGCAGCCGAACTAGCGGTTTCTACAATGAGCAGTTCTTC. Translating gives CASSRTSGFYNEQFF.

The DNA for the CDR3 is TGTGCCAGCAGTAGTGGGGGCGCGATCGACACCGGTGATCTGTTTTTT. It specifies CASSSGGAIDTGDLFF. The rearrangement joins TRBV6-1 to TRBJ2-2; D is possibly TRBD1 (6 bases). Trimming pared 5 bases from V and 14 bases from J, leaving 27 bases between. Germline lookup yields CDR1 MNHNS and CDR2 SASEGT. This CDR3 region has 16 residues.

This clonotype was seen many times. This chain connects TRBV9 to TRBJ1-2; no clear D. Germline V gene sequence: CDR1 SGDLS, CDR2 YYNGEE. This CDR3 has 15 residues. Trimming pared 0 bases from V and 6 bases from J, leaving 15 bases between. The CDR3 coding sequence is TGTGCCAGCAGCGTAGAAGTCCAGGCCGAGGATGGCTACACCTTC. Translated, it gives CASSVEVQAEDGYTF.

Remarks on this clonotype: A far more abundant clone sits one base away, making this likely a read error. CDR3 sequence (DNA): TGTGCCAGCAAGTTAAAAGGACAGTCAGGCTACCAGCAGTACTTC. Translation gives CASKLKGQSGYQQYF. This chain connects TRBV28 to TRBJ2-7, with a tentative D call TRBD1 (6 bases). CDR1 MDHEN and CDR2 SYDVKM come from the germline V gene. This CDR3 has 15 amino acids.

This clonotype is medium-sized. V gene TRBV6-1 combines with J gene TRBJ1-5; maybe TRBD1 (5 bases). The V gene's germline CDR1 is MNHNS and CDR2 SASEGT. The CDR3 loop spans 16 amino acids. Trimming shortened V by 0 bases and J by 0 bases, and 9 bases separated the two germline ends. CDR3 bases: TGTGCCAGCAGTGAAGCGACAGCGATTAGCAATCAGCCCCAGCATTTT. Translated, it gives CASSEATAISNQPQHF.